This T cell receptor beta chain stems from a study of CD8 T cells in Susac syndrome (dated 2019 in TCRdb). About the full investigation: The study used repertoire sequencing to test whether antigen drove CD8+ T cell activation and differentiation in Susac syndrome.

The CDR3 holds 14 amino acids from the cysteine to the phenylalanine. Only the CDR3 DNA is retained, 42 bases long and in frame from the first base. At the junction V is shortened by 6 bases and J by 7 bases; bases outside the gene matches: 12. Peripheral blood CD8+ and CD4+ T cells from healthy donors, Susac syndrome patients and multiple sclerosis patients were profiled by high-throughput TCR beta sequencing. The healthy donors served as controls matched for age and sex. Bulk CD8+ and CD4+ T cells were purified by magnetic negative isolation, whereas CD8+ TEMRA cells were enriched by FACS. Blood was drawn into EDTA tubes, processed within 24 hours, and PBMCs were isolated by density gradient centrifugation. PBMCs intended for TCR sequencing were cryopreserved in liquid nitrogen and were subsequently thawed in a 37 degrees C water bath. A purity of at least 90% was achieved for sorted or isolated CD4+, CD8+ and CD8+ TEMRA cells.

Turning to this clonotype: No antigen is known for it. Base qualities are missing; no much larger clone stands one base away.

General conclusions and limits of the study: The study acknowledged that relatively few individuals were included in the TCR sequencing and HLA analysis.

RNA was extracted with the RNeasy kit and about 0.5 to 1 ug was reverse transcribed using random hexamers. The immunoSEQ multiplex PCR assay, which covers 54 Vbeta and 13 Jbeta segments, was used to amplify TCR beta CDR3 regions. PCR amplification bias was corrected by using a synthetic template baseline for primer optimization and computational correction. Per the source publication's procedure: Reads were assigned to V, D and J genes according to IMGT and analyzed in immunoSEQ Analyzer, with only productive sequences retained. Clonality was computed as one minus Shannon entropy normalized by log2 of the number of productive unique sequences. For each patient and control, public and private clones were evaluated within the 100 most prevalent clones. Susac-specific clones were defined as absent from healthy and MS cohorts, roughly 1,100 published viral clones and other ImmuneACCESS disease sequences. TCRdb trimmed public reads at Q25 via fastp, called clones via MiXCR and kept in-frame beta chains. Entries are consolidated by CDR3 protein sequence, retaining the most common genes and DNA. It is TCRdb's table, rather than the study itself, that gives the V and J calls and clone size. The sample profile shows approximately 120,000 distinct CDR3 sequences; about 94% of them were found once. The top ten clones comprise 0.07% to 0.09% of the sample.

Sequenced input: CD4+ T cells from PBMCs. The chain joins TRBV12-3 or TRBV12-4 to TRBJ2-7; 7 central nucleotides agree with TRBD1. The sequence came from a human donor in good health. Here is the DNA: TGTGCCAGCAGGCCCGGGACAGCCCTGAGTGAGCAGTACTTC. Its product reads: CASRPGTALSEQYF.